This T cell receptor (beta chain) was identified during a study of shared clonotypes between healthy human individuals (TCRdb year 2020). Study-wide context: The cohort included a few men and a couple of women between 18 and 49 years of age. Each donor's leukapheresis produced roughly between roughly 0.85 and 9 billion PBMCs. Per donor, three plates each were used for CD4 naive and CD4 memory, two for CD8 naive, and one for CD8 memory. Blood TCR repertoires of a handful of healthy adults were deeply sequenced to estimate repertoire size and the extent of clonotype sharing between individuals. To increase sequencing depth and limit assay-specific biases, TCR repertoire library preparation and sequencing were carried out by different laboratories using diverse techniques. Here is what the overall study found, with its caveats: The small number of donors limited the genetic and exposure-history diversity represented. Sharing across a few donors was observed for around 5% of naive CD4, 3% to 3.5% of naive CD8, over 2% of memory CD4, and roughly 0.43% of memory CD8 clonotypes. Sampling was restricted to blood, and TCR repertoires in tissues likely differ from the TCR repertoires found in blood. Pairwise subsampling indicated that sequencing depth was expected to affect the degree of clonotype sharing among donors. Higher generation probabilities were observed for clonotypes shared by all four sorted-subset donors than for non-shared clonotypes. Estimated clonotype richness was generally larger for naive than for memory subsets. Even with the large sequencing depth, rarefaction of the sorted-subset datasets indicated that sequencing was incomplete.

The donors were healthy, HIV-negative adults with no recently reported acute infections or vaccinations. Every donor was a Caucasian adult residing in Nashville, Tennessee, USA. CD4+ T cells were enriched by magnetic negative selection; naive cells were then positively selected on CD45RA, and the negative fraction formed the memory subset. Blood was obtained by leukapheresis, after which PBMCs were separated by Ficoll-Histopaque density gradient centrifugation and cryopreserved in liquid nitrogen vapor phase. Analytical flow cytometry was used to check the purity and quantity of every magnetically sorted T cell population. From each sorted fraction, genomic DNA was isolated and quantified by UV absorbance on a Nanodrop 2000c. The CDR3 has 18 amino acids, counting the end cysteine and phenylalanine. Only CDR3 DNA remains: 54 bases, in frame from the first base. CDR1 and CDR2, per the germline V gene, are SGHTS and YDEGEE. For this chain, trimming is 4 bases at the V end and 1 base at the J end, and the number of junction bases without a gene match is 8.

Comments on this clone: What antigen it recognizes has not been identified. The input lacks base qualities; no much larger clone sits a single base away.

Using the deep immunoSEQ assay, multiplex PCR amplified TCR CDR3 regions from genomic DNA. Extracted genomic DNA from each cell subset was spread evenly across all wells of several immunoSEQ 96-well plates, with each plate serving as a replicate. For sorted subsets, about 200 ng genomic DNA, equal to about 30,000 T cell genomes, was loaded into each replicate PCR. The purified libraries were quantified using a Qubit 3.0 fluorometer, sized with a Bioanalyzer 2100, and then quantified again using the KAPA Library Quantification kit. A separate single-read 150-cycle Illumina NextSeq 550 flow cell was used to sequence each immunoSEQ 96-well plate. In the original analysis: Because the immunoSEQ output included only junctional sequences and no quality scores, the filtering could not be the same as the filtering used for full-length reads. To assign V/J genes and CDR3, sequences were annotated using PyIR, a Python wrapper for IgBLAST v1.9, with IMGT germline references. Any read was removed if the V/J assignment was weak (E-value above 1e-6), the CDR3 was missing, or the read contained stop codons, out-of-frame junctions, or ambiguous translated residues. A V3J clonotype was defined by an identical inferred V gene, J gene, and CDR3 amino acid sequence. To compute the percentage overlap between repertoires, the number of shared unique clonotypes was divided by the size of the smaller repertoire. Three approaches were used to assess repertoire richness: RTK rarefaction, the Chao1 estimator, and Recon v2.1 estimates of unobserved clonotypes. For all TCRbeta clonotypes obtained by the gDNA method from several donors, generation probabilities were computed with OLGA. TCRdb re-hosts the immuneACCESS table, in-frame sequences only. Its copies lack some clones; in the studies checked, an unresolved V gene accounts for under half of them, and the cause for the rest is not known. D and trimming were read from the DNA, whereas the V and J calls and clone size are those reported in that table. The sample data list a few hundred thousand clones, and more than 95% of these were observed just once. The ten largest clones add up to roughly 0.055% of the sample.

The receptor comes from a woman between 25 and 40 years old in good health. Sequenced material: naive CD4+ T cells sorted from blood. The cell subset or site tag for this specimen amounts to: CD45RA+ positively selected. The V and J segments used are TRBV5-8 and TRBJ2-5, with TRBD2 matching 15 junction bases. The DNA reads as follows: TGTGCCAGCAGCCGGGGGACTAGCGGGAGGCCCCCCCAAGAGACCCAGTACTTC. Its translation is CASSRGTSGRPPQETQYF.